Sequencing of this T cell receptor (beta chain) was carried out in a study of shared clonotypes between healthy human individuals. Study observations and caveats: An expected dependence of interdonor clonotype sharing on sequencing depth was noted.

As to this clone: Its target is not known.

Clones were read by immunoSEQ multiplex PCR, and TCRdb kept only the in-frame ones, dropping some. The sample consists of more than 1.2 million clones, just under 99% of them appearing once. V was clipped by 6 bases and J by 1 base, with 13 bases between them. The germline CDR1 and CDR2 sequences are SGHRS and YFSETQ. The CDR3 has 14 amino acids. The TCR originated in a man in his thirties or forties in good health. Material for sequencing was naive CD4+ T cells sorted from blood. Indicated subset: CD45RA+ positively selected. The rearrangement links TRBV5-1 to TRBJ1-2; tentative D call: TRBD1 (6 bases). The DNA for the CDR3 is TGCGCCAGCACCCGGACAGATAATAACTATGGCTACACCTTC. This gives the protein CASTRTDNNYGYTF. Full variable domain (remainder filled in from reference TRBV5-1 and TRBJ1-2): KAGVTQTPRYLIKTRGQQVTLSCSPISGHRSVSWYQQTPGQGLQFLFEYFSETQRNKGNFPGRFSGRQFSNSRSEMNVSTLELGDSALYLCASTRTDNNYGYTFGSGTRLTVV.